Many counts were recorded for the clone carrying this T cell receptor (beta chain). The data belong to a study of response to subunit inactivated influenza vaccine. MiXCR, applied by TCRdb to the RT-PCR reads, yields one record per CDR3 protein. This sample has about 520,000 distinct CDR3 sequences, with approximately 6.9% found just once. CDR1 and CDR2 (germline): SGHRS, YFSETQ. The CDR3 consists of 15 residues. With V trimmed by 4 bases and J by 1 base, 3 bases remained unmatched. The sequence was obtained from a man aged 50 to 69 who received an inactivated influenza vaccine. The chain uses TRBV5-1 and TRBJ2-3; 10 nucleotides match TRBD2. This material consisted of PBMCs from blood, taken 23 months after vaccination. The DNA of the CDR3 is TGCGCCAGCAGCCAAGGGACTAGCGGCACAGATACGCAGTATTTT. It codes for CASSQGTSGTDTQYF.